This T cell receptor beta chain emerged from a study of blood T cell repertoires in COVID-19 (dated by TCRdb to 2020 to 2021). Regarding the study in general: Samples covering the acute and convalescent phases of COVID-19 were provided by collaborators in the United States, Italy and Spain. Subjects who had been exposed to COVID-19, were actively infected with it, or had recovered from it provided the deeply sampled blood TCRbeta repertoires that made up the dataset. The samples were drawn from two sources: the first 160 participants of the ongoing ImmuneRACE study, and 950 to 1,500 subjects contributed by 6 global collaborators. The prospective study material was composed of cDNA or gDNA derived from T cells, B-cell-depleted T cells, or PBMCs. The repertoires were made available in a free public database intended to serve as a resource for research on the immune response to SARS-CoV-2. HLA class I and class II types, where available, came from metadata supplied by the sample provider rather than from assay-based typing. The sample metadata nearly always contained a de-identified subject ID, COVID-19 status, age in years and sex. Results and caveats for the whole study, not just this receptor: Clinical and demographic metadata were provided uncurated, with the amount varying by source and participant.

CDR1 and CDR2, per the germline V gene, are SGHVS and FNYEAQ. There are 15 amino acids in the CDR3, from cysteine to phenylalanine inclusive. The sequence is cut down to CDR3 DNA, 45 bases in frame from base 1. The V and J ends are trimmed by 1 base and 1 base, leaving 10 bases between them. TCRbeta CDR3 regions were amplified from genomic DNA using the immunoSEQ Assay, a bias-controlled multiplex PCR. The authors processed their data as follows. The number of nucleated cells in each sample was estimated by amplification of reference gene primers within the assay. To quantify the absolute abundance of each unique TCRbeta CDR3 rearrangement, sequence reads were collapsed and filtered. For each sample, productive Simpson clonality was calculated as the square root of Simpson's diversity index across productive rearrangements. In its TCRdb copy, this immuneACCESS table keeps in-frame sequences only and misses some clones. Where compared with another copy, unresolved V genes explain less than half of these, and the others have no known cause. V and J calls and clone size follow that table, whereas D and trimming were derived from the DNA. This sample has 250,000 or so clones in its table, and 75% to 90% of those were observed once. The top ten hold about 4% of the sample.

As for this clone: The antigen it binds to is not known. Base qualities are not recorded, but no much larger clone differs from it by a single base.

Participants in the prospective study were aged about 18 to 95 years, lived in 20 to 25 United States geographic areas, and enrolled through a virtual design. In the prospective study, cohorts were assigned on the basis of participant-reported clinical history obtained from a screening survey and a study questionnaire. Exposed participants had been in contact, within 2 weeks of entering the study, with a person who had a PCR-confirmed or clinician-diagnosed case of COVID-19. Mobile phlebotomists in the prospective study collected whole blood, serum and a nasopharyngeal or oropharyngeal swab from every participant. Prospective study participants could optionally give additional blood draws and questionnaires over an approximately two-month period. Prospective study blood samples were shipped either frozen or at room temperature before DNA extraction.

This sequence was found in a woman aged 25-40 years who had been exposed to COVID-19. Sequenced material: PBMCs or T cells enriched from blood (not recorded which). The chain joins TRBV7-6 to TRBJ1-1, with no reliable assignment of the D segment. The sequenced DNA is TGTGCCAGCAGCTTAGTCGCGGGGAAGAACACTGAAGCTTTCTTT. It is translated as CASSLVAGKNTEAFF.